What follows are 21 T cell receptor beta chains derived from one specimen sequenced in a study of blood T cell repertoires in COVID-19. Method: immunoSEQ multiplex PCR; TCRdb's copy keeps in-frame clones and lacks some. Of approximately 120,000 clones in the sample, over 75% were seen once. The sequenced sample was peripheral blood. These receptors were obtained from a woman aged 45 to 65 with acute or convalescent COVID-19.

The chain couples TRBV9 to TRBJ1-2; 9 bases align to TRBD1. The germline V gene has CDR1 SGDLS and CDR2 YYNGEE. This CDR3 has 15 amino acids. V lost 4 bases, J lost 0 bases, and 4 bases stayed unmatched. The CDR3 DNA sequence: TGTGCCAGCAGCTCACAGGGGGCAACTAACTATGGCTACACCTTC. This codes for CASSSQGATNYGYTF.

The chain employs TRBV5-1 and TRBJ2-3, with D possibly TRBD1 on 6 matching bases. The CDR3 is 15 residues long. CDR1 is SGHRS and CDR2 is YFSETQ in the germline V gene. Trimming shortened V by 0 bases and J by 4 bases, and 12 bases separated the two germline ends. The CDR3: CASSLGQGTSDTQYF. The CDR3 DNA follows: TGCGCCAGCAGCTTGGGCCAGGGGACGTCAGATACGCAGTATTTT.

The chain is built from TRBV2 and TRBJ1-1; 7 bases are a match to TRBD1. The trim removed 7 bases at V and 3 bases at J, leaving 11 bases unmatched. Per germline, CDR1 SNHLY and CDR2 FYNNEI. The CDR3 has 15 residues. CDR3 residues: CASTEGGQRYTEAFF. The CDR3 DNA reads as TGTGCCAGCACCGAAGGGGGACAGCGTTACACTGAAGCTTTCTTT.

The chain is built from TRBV5-4 and TRBJ2-3, with D tentatively TRBD2 (7 bases). Per the germline V gene, CDR1 is SGHNT and CDR2 is YYREEE (reference sequence). This CDR3 is 16 amino acids long. Trimming stripped 3 bases from V and 0 bases from J, with 14 bases between. As DNA, the CDR3 is TGTGCCAGCAGCTCCGGGGCGGGGGCCAGCACAGATACGCAGTATTTT. This translates into CASSSGAGASTDTQYF. Full variable domain (outside the CDR3, taken from reference TRBV5-4 and TRBJ2-3): ETGVTQSPTHLIKTRGQQVTLRCSSQSGHNTVSWYQQALGQGPQFIFQYYREEENGRGNFPPRFSGLQFPNYSSELNVNALELDDSALYLCASSSGAGASTDTQYFGPGTRLTVL.

The CDR3 sequence is CATAPRDRGPNGYTF. In DNA, the CDR3 is TGTGCCACCGCCCCCCGGGACAGGGGGCCGAATGGCTACACCTTC. The V gene is TRBV24-1, the J gene TRBJ1-2; 12 bases fit TRBD1. Germline CDR1 and CDR2: KGHDR and SFDVKD. The CDR3 has 15 amino acids. After removal of 9 bases from V and 6 bases from J, the junction contained 10 bases not matched to a gene.

Remarks on this clone: One junction end disagrees with the germline gene, perhaps due to a read error. V gene TRBV30 combines with J gene TRBJ1-1; no definite D call. Germline loops: CDR1 GTSNPN, CDR2 SVGIG (reference sequence). This CDR3 comprises 13 residues. The DNA of the CDR3 is TGTGCCTGGAGTGTAGCGGGGAACAGTGAAGCTTTCTTT. Its protein product is CAWSVAGNSEAFF.

J is TRBJ1-5 and V is TRBV30; TRBD1 aligns across 7 bases. The CDR3 loop spans 15 amino acids. Germline CDR1 and CDR2: GTSNPN and SVGIG (reference sequence). Trimming took 3 bases from V and 0 from J; bases not matched to a gene: 5. In nucleotides, the CDR3 is TGTGCCTGGAGCCACAGGGGAGGTAGCAATCAGCCCCAGCATTTT. This gives the protein CAWSHRGGSNQPQHF.

This clone was picked up a small number of times. V usage is TRBV19 and J usage is TRBJ1-5; 8 bases align to TRBD1. Germline V CDR1 and CDR2: LNHDA, SQIVND (reference sequence). This CDR3 region has 15 residues. V dropped 5 bases and J dropped 8; count of bases not matched to a gene: 11. The CDR3 sequence: CASSPWDRKLEPQHF. The CDR3 DNA sequence: TGTGCCAGTAGTCCATGGGACAGGAAGCTTGAGCCCCAGCATTTT.

In nucleotides, the CDR3 is TGTGCTAGTGGTTTGGGACAGGGCCATAGCAATCAGCCCCAGCATTTT. This encodes CASGLGQGHSNQPQHF. V is TRBV12-5 and J is TRBJ1-5; 7 nucleotides agree with TRBD1. CDR3 length: 16 amino acids. With V trimmed by 1 base and J by 0 bases, 3 bases remained unmatched. Germline CDR1 is LGHNT and CDR2 is FRNRAP. The full variable domain, in which reference TRBV12-5 and TRBJ1-5 provide the parts outside the CDR3, is DARVTQTPRHKVTEMGQEVTMRCQPILGHNTVFWYRQTMMQGLELLAYFRNRAPLDDSGMPKDRFSAEMPDATLATLKIQPSEPRDSAVYFCASGLGQGHSNQPQHFGDGTRLSIL.

J is TRBJ2-3 and V is TRBV7-9; 11 nucleotides align to TRBD2. CDR1 and CDR2 from the germline V gene are SEHNR and FQNEAQ (reference sequence). V lost 7 bases, J lost 4 bases, and 16 bases stayed unmatched. CDR3 size: 18 residues. DNA of the CDR3: TGTGCCAGCATCCCCGGGCCCACTAGCGGGGGTCCCTCAGATACGCAGTATTTT. Its protein is CASIPGPTSGGPSDTQYF.

The chain links TRBV5-1 to TRBJ1-1; unclear D gene. Looked up from germline, CDR1 is SGHRS and CDR2 is YFSETQ. This CDR3 spans 14 amino acids. Trimming left V 0 bases short and J 1 base short, with 7 bases between. CDR3 loop: CASSLATANTEAFF. The CDR3 bases are TGCGCCAGCAGCTTGGCCACAGCGAACACTGAAGCTTTCTTT.

The V call is TRBV7-9, the J call TRBJ1-3, with a weak D call TRBD1 (6 bases). CDR3 length equals 16 residues. Germline CDR1 is SEHNR and CDR2 is FQNEAQ (reference sequence). Between the trimmed V and J ends, which lost 6 bases and 0 bases, there was a span of 15 bases. CDR3 in amino acids: CASRPRQDNSGNTIYF. As DNA, the CDR3 is TGTGCCAGCAGGCCTAGACAGGACAACTCTGGAAACACCATATATTTT.

This chain links TRBV2 with TRBJ1-1; the D is unclear. This CDR3 spans 13 amino acids. CDR1 is SNHLY, CDR2 FYNNEI, per germline. With 6 bases removed from V and 1 base from J, the gap between germline ends came to 9 bases. CDR3 sequence (DNA): TGTGCCAGCAGATCAGAAAGGAACACTGAAGCTTTCTTT. This gives the protein CASRSERNTEAFF.

The gene calls are TRBV3-1 (or the pseudogene TRBV3-2) and TRBJ1-4; TRBD1 might be the D (6 bases). Trimming took off 3 bases at V and 0 bases at J, with 17 bases between the two ends. Germline V gives CDR1 LGHDT, CDR2 YNNKEL (reference sequence). The CDR3 totals 18 residues. This chain's CDR3 is CASSHYYRDVATNEKLFF. In DNA form, the CDR3 reads TGTGCCAGCAGCCACTATTACAGGGACGTTGCAACTAATGAAAAACTGTTTTTT.

The V and J genes are TRBV19 and TRBJ2-7; TRBD1 is a possible D gene (5 bases). Germline CDR1 LNHDA, CDR2 SQIVND (reference sequence). The CDR3 is 13 amino acids. V shed 6 bases and J shed 5 bases, with 14 bases lying between them. The CDR3 region has the DNA TGTGCCAGTAGGAATCAGGGTGGAAACGAGCAGTACTTC. Translated: CASRNQGGNEQYF.

The chain carries TRBV19 and TRBJ2-5; TRBD1 is a possible D gene (5 bases). This CDR3 is 16 amino acids long. Germline V gene lookup returns CDR1 LNHDA and CDR2 SQIVND (reference sequence). The ends were cut back, 1 base at V and 9 bases at J, with 21 bases in the middle. In DNA form, the CDR3 reads TGTGCCAGTAGTATAGTCCCGTCCGGCGCCAGGGTGGCCCAGTACTTC. Amino acids: CASSIVPSGARVAQYF. The whole variable domain, filled in from reference TRBV19 and TRBJ2-5, reads DGGITQSPKYLFRKEGQNVTLSCEQNLNHDAMYWYRQDPGQGLRLIYYSQIVNDFQKGDIAEGYSVSREKKESFPLTVTSAQKNPTAFYLCASSIVPSGARVAQYFGPGTRLLVL.

The chain has TRBV3-1 (or the pseudogene TRBV3-2) and TRBJ2-1; TRBD2 matches 11 bases. CDR3 length equals 17 residues. Germline CDR1 is LGHDT and CDR2 is YNNKEL (reference sequence). The J segment lost 3 bases and the V segment lost 1 base, leaving 5 bases of the junction unmatched. CDR3 DNA sequence: TGTGCCAGCAGCCAAGGTTTCCTAGCGGGGGGCTACAATGAGCAGTTCTTC. It specifies CASSQGFLAGGYNEQFF.

The genes are TRBV30 and TRBJ1-6, with D hard to call. In germline, CDR1 is GTSNPN, CDR2 SVGIG (reference sequence). The CDR3 is 15 residues long. Trimming left V 0 bases short and J 0 bases short, with 6 bases between. Here the CDR3 reads CAWSVGSSYNSPLHF. CDR3 coding DNA: TGTGCCTGGAGTGTTGGCAGCTCCTATAATTCACCCCTCCACTTT.

CDR3 DNA sequence: TGTGCCAGCAGCCAAGGGGGACAAGGATACTATGGCTACACCTTC. Its protein product is CASSQGGQGYYGYTF. This sequence joins TRBV3-1 (or the pseudogene TRBV3-2) and TRBJ1-2; perhaps TRBD1 as D (6 bases). This CDR3 is built from 15 residues. Per the germline V gene, CDR1 is LGHDT and CDR2 is YNNKEL (reference sequence). The germline V and J ends were trimmed by 1 base and 3 bases, with 12 bases remaining between them.

This chain uses TRBV5-1 with TRBJ1-3; a possible D gene is TRBD1 (6 bases). The length of the CDR3 is 15 residues. Trimming took 4 bases from V and 2 from J, leaving 13 bases between them. CDR1 and CDR2 from the germline V gene are SGHRS and YFSETQ. Here the CDR3 reads CASSPSRQAGNTIYF. For the CDR3, the DNA is TGCGCCAGCAGCCCTTCACGACAGGCTGGAAACACCATATATTTT.

The V and J genes are TRBV2 and TRBJ2-1; 11 positions agree with TRBD2. The CDR3 length is 15 residues. Germline CDR1 is SNHLY and CDR2 is FYNNEI. V lost 6 bases to trimming and J lost 9 bases; unmatched junction nucleotides: 10. The CDR3 bases are TGTGCCAGCAGCTTAGCGGGGGGGCCAGTACGTGAGCAGTTCTTC. Protein sequence: CASSLAGGPVREQFF.